The rows below give T cell receptor beta chains drawn from one sample of a study of T cell repertoires in ileal Crohn's disease. Repertoires were generated with immunoSEQ multiplex PCR, while TCRdb's copy carries only in-frame clones and drops some. The sample yields about 62,000 clones, less than 90% seen once. Sequences were obtained from ileal tissue. These receptors all come from an adult with Crohn's disease. Both conserved end residues are part of each CDR3. Fields, in order: J gene, D gene, clone size, V gene, CDR3 DNA, CDR3 protein. A D gene is named only where the DNA matches it firmly. Clone size is shown for a subset of rows, as once, few, many or a class of expanded clone.

TRBJ1-2 | TRBD1 | NA | TRBV6-5 | TGTGCCAGCAGTACAGGGGGCGCGATGCTCGGCTACACCTTC | CASSTGGAMLGYTF
TRBJ1-5 | NA | many | TRBV6-1 | TGTGCCAGCAGTGAAAAGACAGGATACAATCAGCCCCAGCATTTT | CASSEKTGYNQPQHF
TRBJ1-1 | TRBD1 | NA | TRBV7-3 | TGTGCCAGCAGCTCCCGACAGGGGGCGGGCACTGAAGCTTTCTTT | CASSSRQGAGTEAFF
TRBJ1-1 | NA | NA | TRBV7-8 | TGTGCCAGCAGCTTATATGGGCTCGACGCTTTCTTT | CASSLYGLDAFF
TRBJ1-1 | NA | NA | TRBV11-2 | TGTGCCAGCAGCTTAGATCGCCTAAACCACGAAGCTTTCTTT | CASSLDRLNHEAFF
TRBJ1-2 | TRBD1 | few | TRBV7-9 | TGTGCCAGCAGCTTAGGTGGGACAGGGGGGTATGGCTACACCTTC | CASSLGGTGGYGYTF
TRBJ1-5 | TRBD1 | NA | TRBV19 | TGTGCCAGTAGTACCTTACAGGGGGCTAGCAATCAGCCCCAGCATTTT | CASSTLQGASNQPQHF
TRBJ2-7 | TRBD1 | NA | TRBV2 | TGTGCCAGCAGGGAAAGACAGGGAATCGGCGAGCAGTACTTC | CASRERQGIGEQYF
TRBJ2-1 | NA | NA | TRBV6-5 | TGTGCCAGCAGTTACGACACAACCTACAATGAGCAGTTCTTC | CASSYDTTYNEQFF
TRBJ1-2 | NA | NA | TRBV4-2 | TGTGCCAGCAGCCAGGGAGTGGGTGGCTACACCTTC | CASSQGVGGYTF
TRBJ2-7 | NA | NA | TRBV11-3 | TGTGCCAGCAGCTCCGGGACGGGGACCGGGGGGTACTTC | CASSSGTGTGGYF
TRBJ2-5 | TRBD2 | NA | TRBV27 | TGTGCCACTAGGGGACTAGCGGGGGGAGAGACCCAGTACTTC | CATRGLAGGETQYF
TRBJ2-3 | NA | NA | TRBV7-2 | TGTGCCAGCAGCTTAGTATTGGCTACAGATACGCAGTATTTT | CASSLVLATDTQYF
TRBJ1-2 | TRBD1 | NA | TRBV7-8 | TGTGCCAGCAGCTTAATCCAGGGGGCTATGTATGGCTACACCTTC | CASSLIQGAMYGYTF
TRBJ1-2 | TRBD1 | once | TRBV28 | TGTGCCAGCAGTTTCCGGACAGGGGTGGGTGGCTACACCTTC | CASSFRTGVGGYTF
TRBJ2-2 | NA | NA | TRBV29-1 | TGCAGCGTTGTCGGGGGTGGCACCGGGGAGCTGTTTTTT | CSVVGGGTGELFF
TRBJ2-1 | NA | NA | TRBV9 | TGTGCCAGCAGCGTAGGACTAAGCGGAATCAATGAGCAGTTCTTC | CASSVGLSGINEQFF
TRBJ2-1 | NA | NA | TRBV29-1 | TGCAGCGTTGACGTCTCCTACAATGAGCAGTTCTTC | CSVDVSYNEQFF
TRBJ1-4 | NA | once | TRBV9 | TGTGCCAGCAGCGTATCTGAGGGTAGCCTTGAAAAACTGTTTTTT | CASSVSEGSLEKLFF
TRBJ1-3 | NA | NA | TRBV2 | TGTGCCAGCAGTCTACCAGGGGCCGCGGACACCATATATTTT | CASSLPGAADTIYF
TRBJ2-5 | TRBD2 | NA | TRBV6-6 | TGTGCCAGCAGTTATTTTCCTAGCGGGACGCAAGAGACCCAGTACTTC | CASSYFPSGTQETQYF
TRBJ2-6 | TRBD1 | NA | TRBV9 | TGTGCCAGCAGCGTAGGTTTGACAGGGGGTGGCAGTGGGGCCAACGTCCTGACTTTC | CASSVGLTGGGSGANVLTF
TRBJ2-2 | TRBD1 | many | TRBV25-1 | TGTGCCAGCAGTGAAATCGGACAGGGTTTCACCGGGGAGCTGTTTTTT | CASSEIGQGFTGELFF
TRBJ2-2 | TRBD2 | NA | TRBV4-1 | TGCGCCAGCAGCCAGCGGGGGAGCCTTTCGAACACCGGGGAGCTGTTTTTT | CASSQRGSLSNTGELFF
TRBJ2-7 | NA | few | TRBV14 | TGTGCCAGCAGCCCGATGGGGGCTCTCTACGAGCAGTACTTC | CASSPMGALYEQYF
TRBJ2-2 | NA | NA | TRBV4-3 | TGCGCCAGCAGCCTCCAGACGGACAGTTGGACCGGGGAGCTGTTTTTT | CASSLQTDSWTGELFF
TRBJ2-7 | TRBD1 | NA | TRBV5-1 | TGCGCCAGCAGCCCCGGTGGGGCCGGGACAGGCTACGAGCAGTACTTC | CASSPGGAGTGYEQYF
TRBJ1-2 | NA | NA | TRBV2 | TGTGCCAGCAGTGAACCGCTCGGGGGGGTATTCTTC | CASSEPLGGVFF
TRBJ2-5 | NA | NA | TRBV18 | TGTACCAGCTCACCGGCGGGAGAGACCCAGTACTTC | CTSSPAGETQYF
TRBJ1-3 | NA | NA | TRBV4-2 | TGTGCCAACAGCCAAGCGGGGGTAAGCTCTGGAAACACCATATATTTT | CANSQAGVSSGNTIYF
TRBJ1-5 | NA | NA | TRBV4-3 | TGCGCCAGCAGCCCAAGTACTAGCAGCAATCAGCCCCAGCATTTT | CASSPSTSSNQPQHF
TRBJ2-7 | TRBD1 | NA | TRBV4-2 | TGTGCCAGCAGCCAAGATTTGGGACAGGTGCCCTACGAGCAGTACTTC | CASSQDLGQVPYEQYF
TRBJ1-1 | NA | NA | TRBV6-1 | TGTGCCAGCAGTGTGACAGGAATGAACACTGAAGCTTTCTTT | CASSVTGMNTEAFF
TRBJ2-1 | NA | NA | TRBV15 | TGTGCCACCAGCGCCTATCAAAGCCCCAACAATGAGCAGTTCTTC | CATSAYQSPNNEQFF
TRBJ2-3 | NA | NA | TRBV15 | TGTGCCAGCGGGCCCAGTCTTGCAGATACGCAGTATTTT | CASGPSLADTQYF
TRBJ2-5 | NA | once | TRBV11-1 | TGTGCCAGCAGCTCCCGGGTAGGCAAAAAAGAGACCCAGTACTTC | CASSSRVGKKETQYF
TRBJ1-2 | NA | NA | TRBV27 | TGTGCCAGCAGTTTGTCATCCAACTATGGCTACACCTTC | CASSLSSNYGYTF
TRBJ1-5 | NA | medium-sized | TRBV2 | TGTGCCAGCAGGCTGGGGCAGAGCAATCAGCCCCAGCATTTT | CASRLGQSNQPQHF
TRBJ2-7 | NA | NA | TRBV7-9 | TGTGCCAGCAGCTTTAGGACAGCGCCCTACGAGCAGTACTTC | CASSFRTAPYEQYF
TRBJ1-5 | TRBD1 | NA | TRBV29-1 | TGCAGCGTCAGTCAGGGGGGCGGGCAGCCCCAGCATTTT | CSVSQGGGQPQHF